A single sample gave rise to the 8 T cell receptor beta chains below, sequenced in a study of shared clonotypes between healthy human individuals. The assay was immunoSEQ multiplex PCR, and TCRdb's table has in-frame clones only and misses some. The table shows about 980,000 clones, with roughly 72% occurring only once. Input material: memory CD4+ T cells sorted from blood. Subset here: CD45RA-negative fraction. The receptor set was obtained from a man younger than 35 in good health.

The V gene is TRBV19, the J gene TRBJ2-7, with 8 positions matching TRBD2. The CDR3 is 15 residues long. Per germline, CDR1 LNHDA and CDR2 SQIVND (reference sequence). With 5 bases clipped from V and 3 bases from J, the junction kept 9 bases outside the gene matches. For the CDR3, the DNA is TGTGCCAGTAGTGCAACTAGCGGAGGATACTACGAGCAGTACTTC. Its translation is CASSATSGGYYEQYF.

This clone was seen more than once but under ten times. An end of the junction does not agree with germline; a read error may underlie this. The chain employs TRBV7-7 and TRBJ1-2; 7 nucleotides agree with TRBD1. Germline V gives CDR1 SSHAT, CDR2 FNYEAQ (reference sequence). The CDR3 is 13 amino acids. In DNA form, the CDR3 reads TGTGCTAGCAGCGGGGACAGAAACTATGGCTACACCTTC. It encodes CASSGDRNYGYTF. Using reference TRBV7-7 and TRBJ1-2 for the parts outside the CDR3, the full variable domain is GAGVSQSPRYKVTKRGQDVTLRCDPISSHATLYWYQQALGQGPEFLTYFNYEAQPDKSGLPSDRFSAERPEGSISTLTIQRTEQRDSAMYRCASSGDRNYGYTFGSGTRLTVV.

The chain has TRBV5-6 and TRBJ2-7; 8 nucleotides line up with TRBD1. Germline V gives CDR1 SGHDT, CDR2 YYEEEE. The ends lost 4 bases at V and 5 bases at J; junction bases unmatched: 8. This CDR3 spans 14 amino acids. The CDR3 sequence is CASSGTGQVNEQYF. CDR3 nucleotides: TGTGCCAGCAGCGGAACGGGACAGGTCAACGAGCAGTACTTC.

The chain employs TRBV2 and TRBJ1-5; D is undetermined. Between the trimmed V and J ends, which lost 8 bases and 2 bases, there was a span of 4 bases. The CDR3 spans 11 residues. Germline V lookup: CDR1 SNHLY, CDR2 FYNNEI. The CDR3 protein is CASRGNQPQHF. The CDR3 bases are TGTGCCAGCCGGGGCAATCAGCCCCAGCATTTT.

The rearrangement joins TRBV18 to TRBJ1-6, with 10 bases identical to TRBD1. With V trimmed by 4 bases and J by 7 bases, 4 bases remained unmatched. The CDR3 runs to 15 residues. Germline V gives CDR1 KGHSH, CDR2 LQKENI. In DNA form, the CDR3 reads TGTGCCAGCTCACAACCGGGACAGGGGAATTCACCCCTCCACTTT. Translated, it gives CASSQPGQGNSPLHF.

This clone appeared a few times. The chain employs TRBV19 and TRBJ1-2; D remains unclear. Germline-derived CDR1 and CDR2 are LNHDA and SQIVND (reference sequence). Trimming left V 2 bases short and J 6 bases short, with 7 bases between. The CDR3 consists of 12 residues. In nucleotides, the CDR3 is TGTGCCAGTAGTATACGGCCCGATGGCTACACCTTC. Its translation: CASSIRPDGYTF.

This clone was seen a handful of times. This rearrangement joins TRBV6-5 to TRBJ1-1, with 9 bases lining up with TRBD1. Germline V gives CDR1 MNHEY, CDR2 SVGAGI. CDR3 length equals 16 residues. The junction had 6 bases not matched to a gene; V was cut back by 2 bases and J by 2 bases. CDR3 coding DNA: TGTGCCAGCAGTTACGGGACAGGGTCGAAAAACACTGAAGCTTTCTTT. As protein: CASSYGTGSKNTEAFF.

V is TRBV7-2 and J is TRBJ1-2; D is ambiguous. The V end was cut by 4 bases, the J end by 6 bases, with 21 bases between. The germline gives CDR1 SGHTA, CDR2 FQGNSA. The CDR3 covers 16 residues. CDR3 nucleotides: TGTGCCAGCAGCTACAAGGGAGGAGGATTGGTGGATGGCTACACCTTC. It codes for CASSYKGGGLVDGYTF.